This T cell receptor (beta chain) was obtained from a study of T cell changes during pregnancy in multiple sclerosis. Measured with immunoSEQ multiplex PCR; TCRdb has only the in-frame clones, and not every one. The data contain about 69,000 clones, roughly 92% of them singletons. This CDR3 has 13 residues. CDR1 LNHNV and CDR2 YYDKDF come from the germline V gene (reference sequence). Trimming removed 9 bases from V and 0 bases from J, with 11 bases in between. This specimen was peripheral blood, taken in the third trimester of pregnancy. The source is a female donor in good health, enrolled as a control in a pregnancy study. The V gene is TRBV15, the J gene TRBJ1-1; TRBD1 is a possible D gene (6 bases). The CDR3 DNA reads TGTGCCACTAAGGGGGGGGTGAACACTGAAGCTTTCTTT. Protein: CATKGGVNTEAFF.